This T cell receptor beta chain was captured by sequencing in a study of shared clonotypes between healthy human individuals. Splitting of CD4+ cells produced CD45RA+ naive and CD45RA-negative memory subsets. CDR3 length equals 16 residues. The method was immunoSEQ multiplex PCR; TCRdb's version includes in-frame clones alone and lacks a portion of them. Among approximately 1.5 million clones listed, approximately 98% were seen once. A word on this clone: Its antigen is currently unknown.

Study findings and constraints: Sampling covered blood only; tissue repertoires likely differ. Depth was large, yet rarefaction showed that sorted-subset sequencing was incomplete. It was observed that around 5% of naive CD4 clonotypes were shared across a few donors.

The chain carries TRBV21-1 and TRBJ1-3. TRBV21-1 has pseudogene status. The sample was naive CD4+ T cells sorted from blood. Documented subset: CD45RA+ positively selected. The clonotype was recovered from a man aged 25 to 45 in good health. The CDR3 coding sequence is TGTGCCAGCAGCAAACCGGACGGTTCCTCTGGAAACACCATATATTTT. It codes for CASSKPDGSSGNTIYF.